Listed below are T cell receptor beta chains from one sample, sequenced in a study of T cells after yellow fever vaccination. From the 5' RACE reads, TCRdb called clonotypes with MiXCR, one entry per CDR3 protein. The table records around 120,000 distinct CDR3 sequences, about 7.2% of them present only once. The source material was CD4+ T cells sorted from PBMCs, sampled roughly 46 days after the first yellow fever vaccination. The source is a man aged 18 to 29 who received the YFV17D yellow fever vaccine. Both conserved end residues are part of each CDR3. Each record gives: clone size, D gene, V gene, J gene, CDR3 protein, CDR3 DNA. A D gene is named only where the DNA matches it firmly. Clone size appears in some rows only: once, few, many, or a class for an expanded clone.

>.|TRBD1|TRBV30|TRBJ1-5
CAWSRGQGNQPQHF
TGTGCCTGGAGCCGGGGACAGGGGAATCAGCCCCAGCATTTT
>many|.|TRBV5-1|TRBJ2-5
CASTLGNQETQYF
TGCGCCAGCACCCTAGGAAACCAAGAGACCCAGTACTTC
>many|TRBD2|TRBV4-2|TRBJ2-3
CASSQKRGSTDTQYF
TGTGCCAGCAGCCAGAAGCGGGGGAGCACAGATACGCAGTATTTT
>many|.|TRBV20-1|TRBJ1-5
CSARSPGGMGQPQHF
TGCAGTGCTAGATCGCCAGGCGGTATGGGTCAGCCCCAGCATTTT
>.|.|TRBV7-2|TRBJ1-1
CASSLRLPYTEAFF
TGTGCCAGCAGCTTAAGACTACCTTACACTGAAGCTTTCTTT
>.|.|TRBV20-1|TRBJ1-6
CSASPGGGGSPLHF
TGCAGTGCTAGTCCCGGGGGCGGCGGTTCACCCCTCCACTTT
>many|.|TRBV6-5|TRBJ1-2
CASSPRGGGFYGYTF
TGTGCCAGCAGTCCCCGGGGAGGGGGGTTCTATGGCTACACCTTC
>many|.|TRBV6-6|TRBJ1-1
CASITSQGTEAFF
TGTGCCAGCATCACATCCCAGGGAACTGAAGCTTTCTTT
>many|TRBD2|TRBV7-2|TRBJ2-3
CASSLVAAGAGADTQYF
TGTGCCAGCAGCTTAGTTGCAGCGGGGGCAGGTGCAGATACGCAGTATTTT
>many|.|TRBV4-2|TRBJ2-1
CASRRNVDSYNEQFF
TGTGCCAGCAGACGAAATGTAGACAGTTACAATGAGCAGTTCTTC
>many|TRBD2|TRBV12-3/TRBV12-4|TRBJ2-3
CASTNGATSDNTQYF
TGTGCCAGCACGAACGGGGCGACTAGCGATAATACGCAGTATTTT
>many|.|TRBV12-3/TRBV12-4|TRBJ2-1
CAIFDGGPYNEQFF
TGTGCCATCTTCGACGGGGGCCCCTACAATGAGCAGTTCTTC
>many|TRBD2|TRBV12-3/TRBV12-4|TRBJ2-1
CASELAGGQYNEQFF
TGTGCCAGCGAACTAGCGGGGGGGCAGTACAATGAGCAGTTCTTC
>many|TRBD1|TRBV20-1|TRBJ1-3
CSAGPRQGRNTIYF
TGCAGTGCTGGACCCCGACAGGGGCGAAACACCATATATTTT
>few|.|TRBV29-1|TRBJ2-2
CSVGDPRTGELFF
TGCAGCGTTGGGGACCCTAGAACCGGGGAGCTGTTTTTT
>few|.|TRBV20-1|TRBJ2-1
CCARTPSGNSMGGEQFF
TGCTGTGCTAGAACCCCGTCAGGGAATTCCATGGGGGGTGAGCAGTTCTTC
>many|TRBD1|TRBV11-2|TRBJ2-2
CASSSRPRTGKYTGELFF
TGTGCCAGCAGCTCTCGACCCCGGACAGGAAAATACACCGGGGAGCTGTTTTTT
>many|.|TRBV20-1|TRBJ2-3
CSAVDSTDTQYF
TGCAGTGCTGTTGACTCCACAGATACGCAGTATTTT
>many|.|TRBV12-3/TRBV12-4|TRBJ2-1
CASSPDTSSYNEQFF
TGTGCCAGCAGTCCTGACACGAGCTCCTACAATGAGCAGTTCTTC
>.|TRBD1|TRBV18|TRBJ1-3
CASSSDREGTGNTIYF
TGTGCCAGCTCATCGGACAGGGAGGGAACTGGAAACACCATATATTTT
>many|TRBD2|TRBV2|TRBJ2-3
CASSEERGLVRDTQYF
TGTGCCAGCAGTGAGGAGAGGGGACTAGTCCGGGATACGCAGTATTTT
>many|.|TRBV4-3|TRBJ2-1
CASSQGMTEYNEQFF
TGCGCCAGCAGCCAAGGGATGACAGAATACAATGAGCAGTTCTTC
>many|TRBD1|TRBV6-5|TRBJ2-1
CASSNRDRVRNEQFF
TGTGCCAGCAGTAACCGGGACAGGGTGAGGAATGAGCAGTTCTTC
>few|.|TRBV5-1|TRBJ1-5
CASSLVAGINQPQHF
TGCGCCAGCAGCTTGGTGGCAGGGATCAATCAGCCCCAGCATTTT
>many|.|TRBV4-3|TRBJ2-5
CASSQQERSGETQYF
TGCGCCAGCAGCCAACAAGAGCGGTCTGGAGAGACCCAGTACTTC
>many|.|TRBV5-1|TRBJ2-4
CASSLGSREDIQYF
TGCGCCAGCAGCTTGGGGAGCAGGGAGGACATTCAGTACTTC
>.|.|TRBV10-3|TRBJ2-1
CAITLTESTYNEQFF
TGTGCCATCACCCTGACAGAAAGTACCTACAATGAGCAGTTCTTC
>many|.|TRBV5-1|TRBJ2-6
CASSLKGPGANVLTF
TGCGCCAGCAGCTTGAAGGGCCCCGGGGCCAACGTCCTGACTTTC
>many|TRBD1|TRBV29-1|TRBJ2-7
CSAKDRGPTYEQYF
TGCAGCGCCAAAGACAGGGGCCCGACCTACGAGCAGTACTTC
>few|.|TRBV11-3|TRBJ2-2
CASSLGLTMTGELFF
TGTGCCAGCAGCTTAGGACTAACGATGACCGGGGAGCTGTTTTTT
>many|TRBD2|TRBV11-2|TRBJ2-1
CASRTWGGSYNEQFF
TGTGCCAGCAGAACCTGGGGGGGCTCCTACAATGAGCAGTTCTTC
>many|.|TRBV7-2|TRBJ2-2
CANRRGRDTGELFF
TGTGCCAATCGAAGGGGAAGGGACACCGGGGAGCTGTTTTTT
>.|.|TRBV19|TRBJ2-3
CASSHPVVDTHYF
TGTGCCAGTAGTCACCCCGTAGTAGATACGCACTATTTT
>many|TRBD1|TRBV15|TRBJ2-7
CATSRDRGSDEQYF
TGTGCCACCAGCAGGGACAGGGGGTCGGACGAGCAGTACTTC
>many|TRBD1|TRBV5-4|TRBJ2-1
CASSSLQGSSYNEQFF
TGTGCCAGCAGCTCCCTACAGGGGAGCTCCTACAATGAGCAGTTCTTC
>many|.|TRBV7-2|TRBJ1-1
CASSPLRRDTEAFF
TGTGCCAGCAGCCCCCTGAGGAGGGACACTGAAGCTTTCTTT
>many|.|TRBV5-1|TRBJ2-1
CASSLGQISYNEQFF
TGCGCCAGCAGCTTGGGGCAAATCTCCTACAATGAGCAGTTCTTC
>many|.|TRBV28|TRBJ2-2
CASSLERTGELFF
TGTGCCAGCAGTTTAGAGCGGACCGGGGAGCTGTTTTTT
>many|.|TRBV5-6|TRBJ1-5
CASSSSPTEQPQHF
TGTGCCAGCAGCTCTAGTCCGACCGAGCAGCCCCAGCATTTT
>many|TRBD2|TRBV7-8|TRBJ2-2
CASSSRGLATITGELFF
TGTGCCAGCAGTTCAAGGGGACTAGCGACGATCACCGGGGAGCTGTTTTTT
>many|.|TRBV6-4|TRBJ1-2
CASSEGGANYGYTF
TGTGCCAGCAGTGAAGGTGGGGCCAACTATGGCTACACCTTC
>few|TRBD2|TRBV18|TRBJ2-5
CASSPGGDGPRGTQYF
TGTGCCAGCTCACCGGGAGGGGACGGACCGAGGGGGACCCAGTACTTC
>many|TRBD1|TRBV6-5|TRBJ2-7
CASSYRDRGYSYEQYF
TGTGCCAGCAGTTACCGGGACAGGGGGTACTCCTACGAGCAGTACTTC
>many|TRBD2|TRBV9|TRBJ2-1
CASSVVSGGAAEQFF
TGTGCCAGCAGCGTAGTCAGCGGGGGGGCCGCTGAGCAGTTCTTC
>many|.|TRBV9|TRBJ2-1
CASSVGSMDNEQFF
TGTGCCAGCAGCGTAGGGTCGATGGACAATGAGCAGTTCTTC
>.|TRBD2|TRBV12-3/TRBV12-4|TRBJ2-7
CASRPSGGYEQYF
TGTGCCAGCAGGCCTAGCGGGGGCTACGAGCAGTACTTC
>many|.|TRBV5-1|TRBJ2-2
CASSLIPANTGELFF
TGCGCCAGCAGCTTGATCCCCGCGAACACCGGGGAGCTGTTTTTT
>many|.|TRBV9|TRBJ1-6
CASSVAGASPLHF
TGTGCCAGCAGCGTAGCCGGGGCCTCACCCCTCCACTTT